This entry concerns a single T cell receptor beta chain. Its antigen is unidentified. This entry comes from a study of OX40 agonist ivuxolimab in advanced cancers. Study in general: Ivuxolimab is a fully human IgG2 antibody that activates OX40 (CD134). Under the entry rules, prior anti-PD-1, anti-PD-L1 or anti-CTLA-4 therapy was allowed, and approximately 40% had some. Study-wide results and caveats: The authors did not determine the antigen specificity of the expanded peripheral T cells. Relatively little clonal expansion, among the lowest observed, appeared in partial responders at 0.1-3.0 mg/kg.

V was pared by 5 bases and J by 10 bases, with 15 bases between. CDR1 is GTSNPN and CDR2 is SVGIG in the germline V gene (reference sequence). This CDR3 spans 12 amino acids. The table came from immunoSEQ multiplex PCR; TCRdb's copy has only in-frame clones and leaves some out. The table lists about 53,000 clones, roughly 83% of them singletons. Here the sequenced sample was CD4+ or CD8+ T cells sorted from blood, taken in a trial of the OX40 agonist ivuxolimab. The sequence was obtained from an adult with an advanced solid tumor such as melanoma, head and neck, liver or kidney cancer. V and J are TRBV30 and TRBJ2-1, with a possible D match to TRBD2 (6 bases). Here the CDR3 DNA reads TGTGCCTGGGGAGGGAGAGGGAGCGAGCAGTTCTTC. Translation: CAWGGRGSEQFF.